This section outlines one T cell receptor (beta chain) sequence together with its context. Its cognate antigen is unknown. This CDR3 is built from 14 residues. These data originate in a study of beta chain features in type 1 diabetes. Broader study findings: Across all four CD4+ subsets, people with type 1 diabetes showed modestly shorter TCRB CDR3s.

The investigators reverse transcribed all of the isolated RNA, so they sequenced expressed TCRB transcripts. Sequenced by immunoSEQ multiplex PCR; TCRdb stores in-frame clones only, minus some. The sample has about 52,000 clones; over 40% are singletons. The sequence was collected from a man between 25 and 39 years old with type 1 diabetes. The chain is built from TRBV21-1 and TRBJ2-7; the table's D gene call, TRBD1, was not cross checked with the DNA. TRBV21-1 is a known pseudogene. Sequenced material: Tregs from blood. DNA of the CDR3: TGTGCCAGCAGAAGAATAGGGGTTCACTACGAGCAGTACTTC. Protein sequence: CASRRIGVHYEQYF.